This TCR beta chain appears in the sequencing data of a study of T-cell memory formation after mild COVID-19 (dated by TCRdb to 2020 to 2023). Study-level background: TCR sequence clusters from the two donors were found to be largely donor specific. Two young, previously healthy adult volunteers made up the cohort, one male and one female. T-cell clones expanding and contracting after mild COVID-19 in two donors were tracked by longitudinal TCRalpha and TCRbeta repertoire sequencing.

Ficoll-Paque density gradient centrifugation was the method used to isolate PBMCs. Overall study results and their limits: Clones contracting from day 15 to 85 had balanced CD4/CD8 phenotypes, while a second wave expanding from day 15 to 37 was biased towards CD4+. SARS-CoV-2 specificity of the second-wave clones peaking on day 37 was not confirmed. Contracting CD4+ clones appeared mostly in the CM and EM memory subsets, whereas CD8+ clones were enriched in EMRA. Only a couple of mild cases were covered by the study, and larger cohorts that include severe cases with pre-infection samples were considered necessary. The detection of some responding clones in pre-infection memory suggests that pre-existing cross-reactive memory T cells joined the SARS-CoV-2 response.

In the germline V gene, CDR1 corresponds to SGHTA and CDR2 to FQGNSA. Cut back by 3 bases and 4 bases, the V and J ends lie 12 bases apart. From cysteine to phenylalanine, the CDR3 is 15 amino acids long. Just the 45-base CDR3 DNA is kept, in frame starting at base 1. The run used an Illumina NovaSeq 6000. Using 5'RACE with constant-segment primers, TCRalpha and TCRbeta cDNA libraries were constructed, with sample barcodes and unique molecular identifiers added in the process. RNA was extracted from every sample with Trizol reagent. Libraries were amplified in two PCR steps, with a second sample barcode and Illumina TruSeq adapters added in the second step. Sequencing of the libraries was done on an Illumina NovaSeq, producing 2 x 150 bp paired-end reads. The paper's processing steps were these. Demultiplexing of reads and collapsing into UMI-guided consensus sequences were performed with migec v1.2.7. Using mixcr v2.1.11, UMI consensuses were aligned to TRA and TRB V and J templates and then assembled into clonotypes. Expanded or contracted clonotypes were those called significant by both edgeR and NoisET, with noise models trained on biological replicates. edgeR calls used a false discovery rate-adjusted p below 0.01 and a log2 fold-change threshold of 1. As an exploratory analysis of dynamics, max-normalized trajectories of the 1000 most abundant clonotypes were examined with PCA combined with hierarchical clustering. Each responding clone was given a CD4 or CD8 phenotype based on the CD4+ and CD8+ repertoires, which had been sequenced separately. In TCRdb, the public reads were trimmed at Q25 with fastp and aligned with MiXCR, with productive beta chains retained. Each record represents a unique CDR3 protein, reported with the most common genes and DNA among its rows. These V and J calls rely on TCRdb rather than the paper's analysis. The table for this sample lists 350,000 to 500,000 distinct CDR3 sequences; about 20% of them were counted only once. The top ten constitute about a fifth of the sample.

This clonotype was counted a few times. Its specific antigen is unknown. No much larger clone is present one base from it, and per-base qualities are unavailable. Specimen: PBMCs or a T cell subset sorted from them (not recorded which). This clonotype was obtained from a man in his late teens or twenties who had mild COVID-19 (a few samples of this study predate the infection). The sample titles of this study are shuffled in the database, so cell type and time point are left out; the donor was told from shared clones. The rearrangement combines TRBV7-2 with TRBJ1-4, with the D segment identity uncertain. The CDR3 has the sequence CASSFSSGVNEKLFF. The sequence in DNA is TGTGCCAGCAGCTTTTCGTCCGGGGTTAATGAAAAACTGTTTTTT. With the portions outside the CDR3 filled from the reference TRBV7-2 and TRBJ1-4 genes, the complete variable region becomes GAGVSQSPSNKVTEKGKDVELRCDPISGHTALYWYRQSLGQGLEFLIYFQGNSAPDKSGLPSDRFSAERTGGSVSTLTIQRTQQEDSAVYLCASSFSSGVNEKLFFGSGTQLSVL.